The subject of this entry is one T cell receptor beta chain. As yet, its antigen is unknown. This CDR3 has 14 residues. Trimming shortened V by 2 bases and J by 1 base, and 11 bases separated the two germline ends. The V gene's germline CDR1 is DFQATT and CDR2 SNEGSKA (reference sequence). The use of a sample-barcoded 5' primer and a J-beta primer mix characterized a second PCR of roughly 6 to 11 cycles. Each CDR3 protein is one row after TCRdb ran MiXCR on the 5' RACE reads. The data contain about 1.8 million distinct CDR3 sequences, approximately 50% of them singletons. This sample was taken from a study of blood T cells in healthy people across ages. Study background: Template switching picked up about one barcoded beta molecule for each two T cells.

Study-wide points: Lack of knowledge of donor CMV status possibly confounded expanded clonotype changes. With age, beta diversity per million T cells declined roughly linearly, significantly by 40.

The chain joins TRBV20-1 to TRBJ2-5, with D perhaps matching TRBD2 (6 bases). The TCR comes from a woman in her 40s in good health. Specimen: blood. The CDR3 nucleotides are TGCAGTGCTAGAAGTATGCGGGGCCAAGAGACCCAGTACTTC. Translating gives CSARSMRGQETQYF.